This T cell receptor beta chain was sequenced during a study of blood T cell repertoires in COVID-19. CDR3 length equals 14 residues. Germline V lookup: CDR1 MNHEY, CDR2 SMNVEV (reference sequence). Trimming stripped 3 bases from V and 7 bases from J, with 15 bases between. The study drew participants aged 18 to 89 years from some 25 US areas. Categorization into cohorts depended on clinical history that participants reported. Exposed participants encountered a COVID-19 case during the 2 weeks preceding study entry. Generated by immunoSEQ multiplex PCR, the TCRdb table keeps only in-frame clones and is missing some. The sample shows around 400,000 clones, approximately 93% of them seen only once.

Input material: PBMCs or T cells enriched from blood (not recorded which). The chain links TRBV27 to TRBJ1-2, with D possibly being TRBD1 (5 bases). This sequence was found in a woman in her 40s who had been exposed to COVID-19. The CDR3 region is CASSLSFARGGYTF. The CDR3 DNA sequence: TGTGCCAGCAGTTTGTCTTTTGCTAGGGGTGGCTACACCTTC.